These 16 T cell receptor beta chains originate from one sample sequenced in a study of blood T cell repertoires in COVID-19. Clones were sequenced by immunoSEQ multiplex PCR, and TCRdb holds only the in-frame ones, with some missing. This sample has around 49,000 clones, with about 78% found just once. What was sequenced was PBMCs or T cells enriched from blood (not recorded which). Every receptor here comes from a woman aged 45 to 65 with acute COVID-19.

The chain employs TRBV10-3 and TRBJ2-2; the match to TRBD1 covers 7 bases. This CDR3 spans 17 amino acids. V trimming: 2 bases; J trimming: 4 bases; junction bases outside the gene matches: 10. CDR1 is ENHRY and CDR2 is SYGVKD in the germline V gene. CDR3 sequence: CAISETPDRVGTGELFF. The CDR3 coding sequence is TGTGCCATCAGTGAGACCCCCGACAGGGTTGGCACCGGGGAGCTGTTTTTT.

The chain uses TRBV25-1 and TRBJ1-3; maybe TRBD1 (5 bases). Germline CDR1 is MGHDK and CDR2 is SYGVNS. This CDR3 is 16 amino acids long. V was shortened by 10 bases and J by 5 bases, with 24 bases between the two germline ends. The CDR3 reads CATLQESGKSRNTIYF. The CDR3 DNA sequence: TGTGCCACTCTTCAGGAGTCAGGGAAAAGCCGAAACACCATATATTTT.

The chain uses TRBV9 and TRBJ2-5; no definite D call. V dropped 0 bases and J dropped 1 base, with 7 bases sitting between them. Germline V gives CDR1 SGDLS, CDR2 YYNGEE. The length of the CDR3 is 14 residues. The CDR3 loop reads CASSVGTVQETQYF. CDR3 sequence (DNA): TGTGCCAGCAGCGTAGGCACAGTCCAAGAGACCCAGTACTTC.

The chain uses TRBV30 and TRBJ2-2; weak D call: TRBD1 (6 bases). CDR1 is GTSNPN, CDR2 SVGIG, per germline (reference sequence). CDR3 length: 15 amino acids. The V and J ends lost 3 bases and 5 bases respectively, with 16 bases between them. The DNA of the CDR3 is TGTGCCTGGAGCAGAACAGGGACGGGTACCGGGGAGCTGTTTTTT. Encoded protein: CAWSRTGTGTGELFF.

V usage is TRBV5-1 and J usage is TRBJ2-7; maybe TRBD2 (6 bases). This CDR3 contains 15 residues. Trimming cost V 5 bases and J 2 bases, with 17 bases left between them. The V gene's germline CDR1 is SGHRS and CDR2 YFSETQ. Here the CDR3 reads CASSYLARGTYEQYF. CDR3 DNA: TGCGCCAGCAGTTACCTCGCCCGGGGGACCTACGAGCAGTACTTC.

The chain has TRBV28 and TRBJ2-7, with 7 bases identical to TRBD1. The CDR3 sequence is 14 residues long. Germline values: CDR1 MDHEN, CDR2 SYDVKM. With 5 bases clipped from V and 2 bases from J, the junction kept 6 bases outside the gene matches. The CDR3 protein is CASSEDRPPYEQYF. The CDR3, as DNA: TGTGCCAGCAGTGAGGACAGGCCTCCCTACGAGCAGTACTTC.

V and J are TRBV29-1 and TRBJ2-7, with 8 bases that match TRBD2. The CDR3 has 13 residues. Germline CDR1 reads SQVTM; CDR2 reads ANQGSEA. The junction had 8 bases not matched to a gene; V was cut back by 6 bases and J by 4 bases. CDR3 coding DNA: TGCAGCGTATTAGCGGGGCCGACTTACGAGCAGTACTTC. Protein: CSVLAGPTYEQYF.

The J gene is TRBJ2-1, the V gene TRBV5-4; TRBD2 is a possible D gene (6 bases). V was shortened by 3 bases and J by 9 bases, with 22 bases between the two germline ends. Germline CDR1 is SGHNT and CDR2 is YYREEE (reference sequence). This CDR3 has 16 residues. The CDR3 DNA sequence: TGTGCCAGCAGCTGGAGGGGAGGCCAAGGGAGCAGTGAGCAGTTCTTC. This sequence encodes CASSWRGGQGSSEQFF.

The chain links TRBV10-3 to TRBJ1-1; D gene ambiguous. Germline CDR1 is ENHRY and CDR2 is SYGVKD. The CDR3 is made up of 12 amino acids. V lost 8 bases, J lost 1 base, and 8 bases lay in between. The CDR3 region is CAIGPGNTEAFF. The CDR3 DNA reads as TGTGCCATCGGGCCAGGGAACACTGAAGCTTTCTTT.

This clone was counted between two and nine times. The rearrangement joins TRBV21-1 to TRBJ1-5; the DNA was not used to check the table's D call, TRBD1. TRBV21-1 counts as a pseudogene. The CDR3 contains 15 residues. CDR3 protein: CASSPTEYSNQPQHF. The CDR3 DNA reads as TGTGCCAGCAGCCCTACAGAATATAGCAATCAGCCCCAGCATTTT.

This sequence joins TRBV6-5 and TRBJ1-6, with TRBD1 identical over 7 bases. The V gene's germline CDR1 is MNHEY and CDR2 SVGAGI. This CDR3 region has 16 residues. V was clipped by 2 bases and J by 6 bases; unmatched bases: 7. The CDR3 DNA sequence: TGTGCCAGCAGTTACCGAGGGGGCAGGGGTAATTCACCCCTCCACTTT. Its protein is CASSYRGGRGNSPLHF.

The rearrangement links TRBV28 to TRBJ1-2, with TRBD1 as a possible D gene (6 bases). Trimming shortened V by 8 bases and J by 2 bases, and 9 bases separated the two germline ends. This CDR3 spans 12 amino acids. Per the germline V gene, CDR1 is MDHEN and CDR2 is SYDVKM. CDR3 protein: CASRTANYGYTF. The CDR3 nucleotides are TGTGCCAGCCGGACAGCAAACTATGGCTACACCTTC.

The genes are TRBV7-3 and TRBJ1-1, with D unclear. The CDR3 is 13 amino acids. Germline V CDR1 and CDR2: SGHTA, FQGTGA. With 6 bases removed from V and 1 base from J, the gap between germline ends came to 9 bases. CDR3 sequence: CASRVQPNTEAFF. CDR3 sequence (DNA): TGTGCCAGCAGGGTACAGCCGAACACTGAAGCTTTCTTT.

The chain has TRBV3-1 (or the pseudogene TRBV3-2) and TRBJ2-3; no clear D gene. This CDR3 has 12 amino acids. The V end lost 5 bases, the J end lost 5 bases, and 8 bases lay between the germline ends. Germline V gene data show CDR1 as LGHDT and CDR2 as YNNKEL (reference sequence). The CDR3 sequence is CASSYTVDTQYF. The CDR3 coding sequence is TGTGCCAGCAGCTATACGGTAGATACGCAGTATTTT.

The V call is TRBV18, the J call TRBJ2-7, with TRBD1 identical over 8 bases. Germline CDR1 KGHSH, CDR2 LQKENI. CDR3 length: 16 amino acids. V lost 1 base, J lost 0 bases, and 5 bases stayed unmatched. The CDR3: CASSPQGGQGSYEQYF. In DNA, the CDR3 is TGTGCCAGCTCACCACAGGGAGGACAGGGCTCCTACGAGCAGTACTTC.

The genes are TRBV5-1 and TRBJ2-7; D is perhaps TRBD2 (7 bases). The V gene lost 3 bases and the J gene lost 0 bases, with 10 bases spanning the gap. There are 14 residues in the CDR3. Germline CDR1 is SGHRS and CDR2 is YFSETQ. The CDR3 bases are TGCGCCAGCAGCTCGGGGGGCCCCTCCTACGAGCAGTACTTC. It codes for CASSSGGPSYEQYF.